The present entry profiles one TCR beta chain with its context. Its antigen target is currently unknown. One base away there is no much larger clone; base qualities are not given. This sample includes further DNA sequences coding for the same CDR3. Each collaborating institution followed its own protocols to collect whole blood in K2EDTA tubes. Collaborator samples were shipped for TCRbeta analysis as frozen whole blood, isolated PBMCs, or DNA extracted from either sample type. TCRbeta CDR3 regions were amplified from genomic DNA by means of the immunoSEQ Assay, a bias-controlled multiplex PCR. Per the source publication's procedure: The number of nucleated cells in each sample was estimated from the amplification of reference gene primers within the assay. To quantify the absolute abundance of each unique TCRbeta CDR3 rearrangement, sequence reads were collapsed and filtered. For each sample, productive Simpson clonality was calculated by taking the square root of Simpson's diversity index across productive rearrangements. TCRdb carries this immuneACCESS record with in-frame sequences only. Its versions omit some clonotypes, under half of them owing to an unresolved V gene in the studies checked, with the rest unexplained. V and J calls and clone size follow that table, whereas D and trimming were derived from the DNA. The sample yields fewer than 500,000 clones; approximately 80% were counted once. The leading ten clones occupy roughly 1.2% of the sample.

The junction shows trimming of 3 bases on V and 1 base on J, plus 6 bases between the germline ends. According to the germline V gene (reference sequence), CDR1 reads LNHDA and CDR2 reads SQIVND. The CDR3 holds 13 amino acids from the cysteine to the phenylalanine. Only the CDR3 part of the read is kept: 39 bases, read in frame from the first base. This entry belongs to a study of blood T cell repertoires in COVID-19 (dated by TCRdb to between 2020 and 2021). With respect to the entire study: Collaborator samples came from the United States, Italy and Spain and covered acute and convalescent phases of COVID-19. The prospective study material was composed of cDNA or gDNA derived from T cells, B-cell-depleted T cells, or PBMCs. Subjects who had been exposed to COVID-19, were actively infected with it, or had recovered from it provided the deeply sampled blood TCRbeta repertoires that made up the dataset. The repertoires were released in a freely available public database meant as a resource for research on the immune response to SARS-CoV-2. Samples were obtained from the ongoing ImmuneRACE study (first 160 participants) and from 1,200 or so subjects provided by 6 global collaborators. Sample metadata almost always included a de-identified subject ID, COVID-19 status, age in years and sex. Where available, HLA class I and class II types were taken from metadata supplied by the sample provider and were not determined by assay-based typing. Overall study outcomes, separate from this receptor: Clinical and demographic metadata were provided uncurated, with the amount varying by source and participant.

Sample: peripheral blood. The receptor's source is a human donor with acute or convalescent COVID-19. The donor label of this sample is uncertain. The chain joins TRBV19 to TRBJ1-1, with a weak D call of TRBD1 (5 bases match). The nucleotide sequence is TGTGCCAGTAGTATCCAGGGGAACACTGAAGCTTTCTTT. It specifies CASSIQGNTEAFF.